What follows are 7 T cell receptor beta chains derived from one specimen sequenced in a study of patients and donors after allogeneic stem cell transplantation. One entry per CDR3 protein results from TCRdb running MiXCR on the RT-PCR reads. The sample has 400,000 to 450,000 distinct CDR3 sequences; around 15% are singletons. The sample consisted of blood, either unsorted or a sorted T cell fraction (not recorded which). The receptor source for this set is a human donor who was either an allogeneic HSCT recipient or a stem cell or donor lymphocyte infusion donor (not recorded which). It is not recorded whose cells these are; they may come from a transplant donor.

The chain links TRBV27 to TRBJ2-1, with D possibly TRBD2 on 5 matching bases. The CDR3 extends over 13 amino acids. CDR1 is MNHEY, CDR2 SMNVEV, per germline (reference sequence). The V gene lost 6 bases and the J gene lost 3 bases, with 9 bases spanning the gap. CDR3 DNA: TGTGCCAGCAGCCCCCGGGGCTACAATGAGCAGTTCTTC. Its translation: CASSPRGYNEQFF.

V and J are TRBV6-2 or TRBV6-3 and TRBJ2-7; 8 bases fit TRBD1. Germline-derived CDR1 and CDR2 are MNHEY and SVGEGT. J lost 2 bases, V lost 5 bases, and 11 bases had no gene match. This CDR3 is built from 16 residues. The CDR3 DNA sequence: TGTGCCAGCAGTAGGGGCGGTGGACAGGGACCCTACGAGCAGTACTTC. Its protein is CASSRGGGQGPYEQYF.

This clonotype showed up just a few times. This rearrangement joins TRBV5-6 to TRBJ2-5; 8 nucleotides match TRBD2. Germline CDR1 reads SGHDT; CDR2 reads YYEEEE. The CDR3 covers 18 residues. Trimming cost V 0 bases and J 2 bases; bases outside gene matches: 12. The DNA of the CDR3 is TGTGCCAGCAGCTTGGTACTTACACCGGGCGGGGGGCAAGAGACCCAGTACTTC. Translation gives CASSLVLTPGGGQETQYF.

The chain links TRBV20-1 to TRBJ2-7; no definite D call. This CDR3 is built from 14 residues. The germline CDR1 and CDR2 sequences are DFQATT and SNEGSKA (reference sequence). V was cut by 3 bases and J by 0 bases, with 12 bases left in between. In nucleotides, the CDR3 is TGCAGTGCTAGTTCCAGAAGGAGCTCCTACGAGCAGTACTTC. Protein sequence: CSASSRRSSYEQYF.

V gene TRBV15 combines with J gene TRBJ2-1, with TRBD2 matching over 12 bases. Germline V gene data show CDR1 as LNHNV and CDR2 as YYDKDF (reference sequence). CDR3 length: 16 residues. With 5 bases clipped from V and 9 bases from J, the junction kept 11 bases outside the gene matches. For the CDR3, the DNA is TGTGCCACCAGCCTGACTAGCGGGAGCCCCGGGTCTGAGCAGTTCTTC. It specifies CATSLTSGSPGSEQFF.

V is TRBV9 and J is TRBJ2-5; D is possibly TRBD1 or TRBD2 (5 bases each). Germline V gene data show CDR1 as SGDLS and CDR2 as YYNGEE. Trimming pared 3 bases from V and 4 bases from J, leaving 16 bases between. The CDR3 covers 15 residues. CDR3 loop: CASSELLGARETQYF. For the CDR3, the DNA is TGTGCCAGCAGCGAACTTCTCGGGGCCCGAGAGACCCAGTACTTC.

This sequence joins TRBV7-9 and TRBJ2-3, with 8 bases that match TRBD1. Germline trimming cut 5 bases from V and 4 bases from J; bases unmatched to any gene: 11. CDR1 and CDR2 from the germline V gene are SEHNR and FQNEAQ (reference sequence). The CDR3 runs 16 residues. The CDR3 spells CASSQARRRGPDTQYF. The CDR3, as DNA: TGTGCCAGCAGCCAGGCGAGGCGCAGGGGGCCAGATACGCAGTATTTT.